The rows below give T cell receptor beta chains drawn from one sample of a study of T cells after posttransplantation cyclophosphamide. Here immunoSEQ multiplex PCR was the method, and the copy in TCRdb shows in-frame clones only, minus some. The sample is made up of about 25,000 clones, none counted only once. Here the sequenced sample was PBMCs, taken after allogeneic stem cell transplant with posttransplant cyclophosphamide. Every receptor here comes from a male patient younger than 30 who received an allogeneic stem cell transplant from a related donor, was CMV-positive, and had no GVHD. The graft donor may have contributed some T cells. Both conserved end residues are part of each CDR3. D genes are given only for firm matches. Rows give clone size only sometimes, using once, few, many, or a class for an expanded clone.

>TRBJ2-2|many|TRBD2|TRBV27
TGTGCCAGCAGTTTTTTAGCGGGAGTTACTAGGAACACCGGGGAGCTGTTTTTT
CASSFLAGVTRNTGELFF
>TRBJ2-1|many|-|TRBV15
TGTGCCACCAGCCCAGCCCAGGGGTCGTACAATGAGCAGTTCTTC
CATSPAQGSYNEQFF
>TRBJ2-7|many|TRBD2|TRBV4-2
TGTGCCAGCAGCCAAGAGGCAGCGGGGGGGCGGAACGAGCAGTACTTC
CASSQEAAGGRNEQYF
>TRBJ1-6|many|TRBD1|TRBV7-9
TGTGCCAGCAGCTTAGAAGGGACAGTTAATTCACCCCTCCACTTT
CASSLEGTVNSPLHF
>TRBJ1-2|many|-|TRBV28
TGTGCCAGCAGTTTAGCCAGGTACAATGGCTACACCTTC
CASSLARYNGYTF
>TRBJ1-1|many|-|TRBV7-9
TGTGCCAGCAGCACGCAGGCCTTGAACACTGAAGCTTTCTTT
CASSTQALNTEAFF
>TRBJ2-2|many|-|TRBV7-8
TGTGCCAGCAGCTTCGTACAGTTGAACACCGGGGAGCTGTTTTTT
CASSFVQLNTGELFF
>TRBJ2-1|many|-|TRBV19
TGTGCCAGTGGTCCGCGGACGCGGACGGGAGTGAATGAGCAGTTCTTC
CASGPRTRTGVNEQFF
>TRBJ2-7|-|TRBD2|TRBV6-1
TGTGCCAGCAGTGTCGGGCTAGCGGGGATAAGCTCCTACGAGCAGTACTTC
CASSVGLAGISSYEQYF
>TRBJ1-1|many|TRBD1|TRBV29-1
TGCAGCGTTGATGTACGACAGGGGAGTACTGAAGCTTTCTTT
CSVDVRQGSTEAFF
>TRBJ1-6|many|-|TRBV5-6
TGTGCCAGCAGCCACAGAAATTCACCCCTCCACTTT
CASSHRNSPLHF
>TRBJ2-1|many|TRBD2|TRBV30
TGTGCCTGCGACCCGGGACTAGCGGGAGTGGGGACCTACAATGAGCAGTTCTTC
CACDPGLAGVGTYNEQFF
>TRBJ1-1|many|-|TRBV5-8
TGTGCCAGCAGCTTGTTAACAGGGCGAACGAACACTGAAGCTTTCTTT
CASSLLTGRTNTEAFF
>TRBJ2-2|many|TRBD2|TRBV5-1
TGCGCCAGCAGCTTGGTAGCCAAACTAGCGATTGGGGAGCTGTTTTTT
CASSLVAKLAIGELFF
>TRBJ1-1|many|-|TRBV6-5
TGTGCCAGCAGTTGGCGTGGGCCGGATAATGAAGCTTTCTTT
CASSWRGPDNEAFF
>TRBJ2-5|many|TRBD1|TRBV5-5
TGTGCCAGCAGCTTTGGAGTGGGACAGGGGGAGGAGACCCAGTACTTC
CASSFGVGQGEETQYF
>TRBJ1-1|many|TRBD1|TRBV11-2
TGTGCCAGCAGCTACGGAGACAGGGGAACTGAAGCTTTCTTT
CASSYGDRGTEAFF
>TRBJ2-4|many|TRBD1|TRBV27
TGTGCCAGCAGTTCTTGGACAGGGATAGCCAAAAACATTCAGTACTTC
CASSSWTGIAKNIQYF
>TRBJ2-7|many|TRBD2|TRBV13
TGTGCCAGCAGCTTGGGGGGGAGAGTCTACGAGCAGTACTTC
CASSLGGRVYEQYF
>TRBJ2-5|-|TRBD1|TRBV28
TGTGCCAGCAGTTTGGAGACAGGGTACGTGGAGACCCAGTACTTC
CASSLETGYVETQYF
>TRBJ1-4|many|-|TRBV7-9
TGTGCCAGCAGCCCCCGACAGACTGCAACTAATGAAAAACTGTTTTTT
CASSPRQTATNEKLFF
>TRBJ2-4|many|TRBD1|TRBV4-1
TGCGCCAGCAGTCCCCGGACAGGAGAATATGACATTCAGTACTTC
CASSPRTGEYDIQYF
>TRBJ1-2|many|TRBD1|TRBV29-1
TGCAGCGGGGGACAGGGGGGCGCCTATGGCTACACCTTC
CSGGQGGAYGYTF
>TRBJ2-6|many|TRBD1|TRBV2
TGTGCCAGCACCGAGCTGGACAGGGTTAACCCTGGGGCCAACGTCCTGACTTTC
CASTELDRVNPGANVLTF
>TRBJ1-2|many|TRBD1|TRBV27
TGTGCCAGCAGCCCCCGGGACAGGGGGCGCGATAACTATGGCTACACCTTC
CASSPRDRGRDNYGYTF
>TRBJ1-1|many|-|TRBV19
TGTGCCAGTACCAACCTCCGGGGGGCGATGGATCGAGACACTGAAGCTTTCTTT
CASTNLRGAMDRDTEAFF
>TRBJ2-2|many|-|TRBV28
TGTGCCAGCAGTCTCCACAGCACCGGGGAGCTGTTTTTT
CASSLHSTGELFF
>TRBJ2-1|many|-|TRBV9
TGTGCCAGCACTCCGGGCGGGAATACACTAAATGAGCAGTTCTTC
CASTPGGNTLNEQFF
>TRBJ2-3|many|-|TRBV5-6
TGTGCCAGCAGCTTGTTTAGGCGACAGGACATCACAGATACGCAGTATTTT
CASSLFRRQDITDTQYF
>TRBJ1-2|many|-|TRBV18
TGTGCCAGCTCACCAAATACCGGGTTAGCTAACTATGGCTACACCTTC
CASSPNTGLANYGYTF
>TRBJ1-6|few|TRBD1|TRBV4-3
TGCGCCAGCAGCCCCGGACAGGGACCTTCACCCCTCCACTTT
CASSPGQGPSPLHF
>TRBJ1-4|many|TRBD1|TRBV18
TGTGCCAGCTCACCAGTGGACAGGGGTGTGCTGTTT
CASSPVDRGVLF
>TRBJ2-7|many|TRBD2|TRBV12-5
TGTGCTAGTGGCCTCTTTCGACCGGGACAGATAGCGGGAGGTCCGGTAGGGGAGCAGTACTTC
CASGLFRPGQIAGGPVGEQYF
>TRBJ1-6|many|-|TRBV10-3
TGTGCCATCAGTGAGTCGGCAGGGATGAATTCACCCCTCCACTTT
CAISESAGMNSPLHF
>TRBJ2-5|few|TRBD2|TRBV4-1
TGCGCCAGCAGCCAAGAAGGGCTAGCGGGAGATACGTACTTC
CASSQEGLAGDTYF
>TRBJ1-5|many|TRBD1|TRBV7-9
TGTGCCAGCAGCTTAGGGTGGGACAGGGAACAGCCCCAGCATTTT
CASSLGWDREQPQHF
>TRBJ2-7|many|TRBD2|TRBV28
TGTGCCAGCAGCTCTCCGGGACTAGCGGAATACGAGCAGTACTTC
CASSSPGLAEYEQYF
>TRBJ2-1|many|TRBD1|TRBV5-6
TGTGCCAGCAGCTTGGAAGACAGGGTCCGACCCCAGCAGTTCTTC
CASSLEDRVRPQQFF
>TRBJ2-3|-|-|TRBV28
TGTGCCAGCAGAAATAGCAGGGGGGTTCGGCCAGATACGCAGTATTTT
CASRNSRGVRPDTQYF
>TRBJ2-7|many|TRBD1|TRBV19
TGTGCCAGTAGTATAGCCGGCAGGGGGTCCTACGAGCAGTACTTC
CASSIAGRGSYEQYF
>TRBJ1-6|many|-|TRBV27
TGTGCCAGCAGACCCACAGGGACCTATAATTCACCCCTCCACTTT
CASRPTGTYNSPLHF
>TRBJ2-3|-|TRBD1|TRBV2
TGTGCCAGAGACGGACAGGGGAGGGCCACAGATACGCAGTATTTT
CARDGQGRATDTQYF
>TRBJ2-5|many|-|TRBV19
TGTGCCAGTAGTTCCAGGGCGGAGACCCAGTACTTC
CASSSRAETQYF
>TRBJ2-7|many|TRBD1|TRBV5-1
TGCGCCAGCAGCTTCACAGGGGAGTACGAGCAGTACTTC
CASSFTGEYEQYF
>TRBJ2-2|many|-|TRBV10-1
TGCGCCAGCAGTGATACTGGGGAGCTGTTTTTT
CASSDTGELFF
>TRBJ1-4|many|TRBD1|TRBV6-6
TGTGCCAGCAGTTCGGCGACAGGGCCCATCGAAAAACTGTTTTTT
CASSSATGPIEKLFF
>TRBJ2-3|many|-|TRBV6-1
TGTGCCAGCAGTGAACAGATCACAGATACGCAGTATTTT
CASSEQITDTQYF
>TRBJ2-5|many|-|TRBV2
TGTGCCAGCAGGAGGGTGGGACAAGAGACCCAGTACTTC
CASRRVGQETQYF